Each of the 31 T cell receptor beta chains below was sequenced from the same sample in a study of cytomegalovirus exposure and HLA in healthy donors. Clones were read by immunoSEQ multiplex PCR, and TCRdb kept only the in-frame ones, dropping some. The sample lists around 250,000 clones; nearly 90% were seen once. The sequenced sample consisted of PBMCs. Receptor source: a woman under 30 in good health and CMV-seronegative.

The chain uses TRBV9 and TRBJ2-3; 9 bases line up with TRBD2. Germline-derived CDR1 and CDR2 are SGDLS and YYNGEE. The ends lost 4 bases at V and 1 base at J; junction bases unmatched: 4. CDR3 size: 15 residues. The CDR3 bases are TGTGCCAGCAGCATGACTAGCGGACGCACAGATACGCAGTATTTT. As protein: CASSMTSGRTDTQYF.

Of note for this clone: Other DNA sequences from this sample encode an identical CDR3 as well. The genes are TRBV30 and TRBJ1-1; TRBD1 is a possible D gene (5 bases). V was trimmed by 4 bases and J by 3 bases, leaving 9 bases between them. Germline CDR1 reads GTSNPN; CDR2 reads SVGIG (reference sequence). The CDR3 sequence is 12 residues long. CDR3: CAWTPGDTEAFF. As DNA, the CDR3 is TGTGCCTGGACTCCGGGGGACACTGAAGCTTTCTTT.

The gene calls are TRBV5-6 and TRBJ2-1; TRBD1 agrees at 8 bases. Germline CDR1 SGHDT, CDR2 YYEEEE. The CDR3 has 15 amino acids. Trimming at V came to 0 bases and at J to 2 bases, leaving 1 base not matched to a gene. CDR3 sequence: CASSLGRGPYNEQFF. CDR3 DNA: TGTGCCAGCAGCTTGGGCAGGGGGCCCTACAATGAGCAGTTCTTC. The whole variable domain, filled in from reference TRBV5-6 and TRBJ2-1, reads DAGVTQSPTHLIKTRGQQVTLRCSPKSGHDTVSWYQQALGQGPQFIFQYYEEEERQRGNFPDRFSGHQFPNYSSELNVNALLLGDSALYLCASSLGRGPYNEQFFGPGTRLTVL.

This rearrangement joins TRBV19 to TRBJ1-2, with TRBD1 matching 11 bases. Germline V CDR1 and CDR2: LNHDA, SQIVND (reference sequence). The CDR3 covers 15 residues. The V and J ends lost 3 bases and 7 bases, in that order; junction bases with no gene match: 7. Here the CDR3 DNA reads TGTGCCAGTAGTATCACCGGGACAGGGGGTATTGGCTACACCTTC. Amino acid sequence: CASSITGTGGIGYTF.

This chain uses TRBV29-1 with TRBJ2-5, with 10 bases aligning to TRBD2. Germline CDR1 reads SQVTM; CDR2 reads ANQGSEA. The CDR3 spans 15 residues. V was pared by 6 bases and J by 7 bases, with 14 bases of the junction left unmatched. The CDR3 bases are TGCAGCGTCGCGGGCGAGCGGGGGGGCGAGGGGACCCAGTACTTC. Its translation is CSVAGERGGEGTQYF.

The gene calls are TRBV5-1 and TRBJ1-2; no reliable D call. The CDR3 spans 15 residues. CDR1 and CDR2 (germline): SGHRS, YFSETQ. Trimming took off 0 bases at V and 5 bases at J, with 14 bases between the two ends. This CDR3 reads CASSLGQKPQYGYTF. Written as DNA, the CDR3 is TGCGCCAGCAGCTTGGGTCAGAAACCCCAGTATGGCTACACCTTC.

There are a few counts of this clone. The chain carries TRBV6-6 and TRBJ1-1, with 7 bases that match TRBD1. The CDR3 extends over 14 amino acids. Germline CDR1 and CDR2: MNHNY and SVGAGI (reference sequence). The V gene end was trimmed by 4 bases and the J gene end by 9 bases; junction bases not matched to a gene: 11. In DNA, the CDR3 is TGTGCCAGCAGTTCCCCAGACAGGGCCAAAAAAGCTTTCTTT. The encoded protein is CASSSPDRAKKAFF.

The chain couples TRBV6-6 to TRBJ2-5, with 7 bases lining up with TRBD1. V shed 2 bases and J 0 bases; nucleotides not matched to a gene: 3. CDR3 size: 15 residues. The germline V gene has CDR1 MNHNY and CDR2 SVGAGI (reference sequence). The CDR3 reads CASSYVQGDQETQYF. DNA of the CDR3: TGTGCCAGCAGTTACGTCCAGGGGGACCAAGAGACCCAGTACTTC.

This chain links TRBV4-1 with TRBJ2-7; 12 positions match TRBD1. CDR1 and CDR2 from the germline V gene are MGHRA and YSYEKL. J was trimmed by 6 bases and V by 4 bases; bases with no gene match: 4. This CDR3 has 14 residues. The CDR3: CASSLGTGGGEQYV. The CDR3, as DNA: TGCGCCAGCAGCCTCGGGACAGGGGGCGGCGAGCAGTACGTC.

The CDR3 loop is CASSYLGNRGNTEAFF. The CDR3 nucleotides read TGTGCCAGCAGTTACCTGGGAAACAGGGGGAACACTGAAGCTTTCTTT. The chain joins TRBV6-6 to TRBJ1-1; 7 nucleotides agree with TRBD1. This CDR3 contains 16 residues. Trimming removed 2 bases from V and 1 base from J; junction bases left unmatched: 7. Germline assignment: CDR1 MNHNY and CDR2 SVGAGI (reference sequence).

J is TRBJ1-6 and V is TRBV7-3; D unresolved. Trimming pared 1 base from V and 7 bases from J, leaving 5 bases between. Germline V gives CDR1 SGHTA, CDR2 FQGTGA. The CDR3 sequence is 13 residues long. The CDR3 nucleotides read TGTGCCAGCAGCTTAAACGGGAATTCACCCCTCCACTTT. This encodes CASSLNGNSPLHF.

This clone was observed a single time. V is TRBV28 and J is TRBJ2-2; D not certain. With 4 bases removed from V and 2 bases from J, the gap between germline ends came to 5 bases. CDR3 size: 13 residues. CDR1 is MDHEN, CDR2 SYDVKM, per germline. CDR3 bases: TGTGCCAGCAGTTCCCTTAACACCGGGGAGCTGTTTTTT. Its translation is CASSSLNTGELFF.

This chain uses TRBV5-1 with TRBJ1-2, with TRBD1 identical over 7 bases. Per the germline V gene, CDR1 is SGHRS and CDR2 is YFSETQ. The CDR3 covers 14 residues. V was pared by 4 bases and J by 6 bases, with 9 bases of the junction left unmatched. CDR3 in amino acids: CASSLLTGLDGYTF. The CDR3 DNA sequence: TGCGCCAGCAGCCTCTTGACAGGGTTGGATGGCTACACCTTC.

The rearrangement uses TRBV28 and TRBJ1-5; TRBD1 matches at 8 bases. With V trimmed by 3 bases and J by 2 bases, 3 bases remained unmatched. The germline V gene encodes CDR1 MDHEN and CDR2 SYDVKM. This CDR3 contains 15 residues. The CDR3 sequence: CASSLAGQGNQPQHF. CDR3 nucleotides: TGTGCCAGCAGTTTGGCGGGACAGGGCAATCAGCCCCAGCATTTT.

This chain links TRBV6-5 with TRBJ2-1; a possible D gene is TRBD1 (6 bases). CDR1 and CDR2 from the germline V gene are MNHEY and SVGAGI. Between the trimmed V and J ends, which lost 6 bases and 3 bases, there was a span of 9 bases. The length of the CDR3 is 13 residues. The CDR3 sequence: CASSRTVYNEQFF. The DNA for the CDR3 is TGTGCCAGCAGCCGGACAGTCTACAATGAGCAGTTCTTC.

CDR3 sequence: CASSKSHRDSSTDTQYF. The CDR3 DNA is TGTGCCAGCAGCAAAAGCCACCGGGACTCGAGCACAGATACGCAGTATTTT. V is TRBV21-1 and J is TRBJ2-3; TRBD2 is taken as the D call from the table, unchecked against the DNA. TRBV21-1 is a pseudogene. The CDR3 contains 17 residues.

This clone has just a few counts. The chain joins TRBV28 to TRBJ1-1; no clear D gene. The V gene's germline CDR1 is MDHEN and CDR2 SYDVKM. CDR3 length: 13 amino acids. The ends were cut back, 2 bases at V and 1 base at J, with 5 bases in the middle. The CDR3 region has the DNA TGTGCCAGCAGTTTACCCAAGAACACTGAAGCTTTCTTT. Its translation is CASSLPKNTEAFF.

The chain carries TRBV4-1 and TRBJ2-7, with 10 nucleotides matching TRBD1. Germline assignment: CDR1 MGHRA and CDR2 YSYEKL. Losses at the gene ends were 0 bases for V and 4 bases for J; bases not matched to a gene: 9. The length of the CDR3 is 17 residues. CDR3 coding DNA: TGCGCCAGCAGCCAAGATGTATGGGACAGGGGAGTATACGAGCAGTACTTC. Translating gives CASSQDVWDRGVYEQYF.

This clone appeared a single time. J is TRBJ2-5 and V is TRBV4-1, with no clear D. Germline V gives CDR1 MGHRA, CDR2 YSYEKL. The CDR3 totals 12 residues. V was clipped by 6 bases and J by 5 bases, with 10 bases between them. In DNA, the CDR3 is TGCGCCAGCAGTTCAACATTCGAGACCCAGTACTTC. Translating gives CASSSTFETQYF.

The J gene is TRBJ1-1, the V gene TRBV28; possibly TRBD1 for D (6 bases). This CDR3 has 16 residues. Between the trimmed V and J ends, which lost 5 bases and 0 bases, there was a span of 16 bases. The V gene's germline CDR1 is MDHEN and CDR2 SYDVKM. The CDR3 is CASSPSAGEMNTEAFF. In DNA, the CDR3 is TGTGCCAGCAGTCCGTCGGCAGGGGAGATGAACACTGAAGCTTTCTTT.

The chain combines TRBV5-1 with TRBJ1-5, with 8 positions matching TRBD1. CDR1 SGHRS and CDR2 YFSETQ come from the germline V gene. The CDR3 contains 14 residues. Losses at the gene ends were 2 bases for V and 6 bases for J; bases not matched to a gene: 4. This CDR3 reads CASSLQGVGQPQHF. The CDR3 DNA follows: TGCGCCAGCAGCTTACAGGGGGTGGGTCAGCCCCAGCATTTT.

The chain links TRBV5-4 to TRBJ1-3; D gene ambiguous. This CDR3 is 16 amino acids long. Germline V gene sequence: CDR1 SGHNT, CDR2 YYREEE (reference sequence). Trimming pared 2 bases from V and 2 bases from J, leaving 14 bases between. The CDR3 protein is CASSFSLGMAGNTIYF. The CDR3 nucleotides read TGTGCCAGCAGCTTTAGCCTCGGGATGGCTGGAAACACCATATATTTT. The whole variable domain, remainder taken from reference TRBV5-4 and TRBJ1-3, is ETGVTQSPTHLIKTRGQQVTLRCSSQSGHNTVSWYQQALGQGPQFIFQYYREEENGRGNFPPRFSGLQFPNYSSELNVNALELDDSALYLCASSFSLGMAGNTIYFGEGSWLTVV.

The chain employs TRBV6-5 and TRBJ1-4; possible D gene TRBD1, 6 bases. Germline V lookup: CDR1 MNHEY, CDR2 SVGAGI. V was trimmed by 6 bases and J by 5 bases, leaving 13 bases between them. The CDR3 totals 14 residues. The CDR3 coding sequence is TGTGCCAGCAGCAAGGACAGAGGAAATGAAAAACTGTTTTTT. Translation: CASSKDRGNEKLFF.

The CDR3 bases are TGTGCCAGCAGTGACCACAGCACAAATCAGCCCCAGCATTTT. This encodes CASSDHSTNQPQHF. The rearrangement links TRBV2 to TRBJ1-5; D not certain. Trimming took 3 bases from V and 4 from J, leaving 10 bases between them. CDR3 length: 14 residues. Germline lookup yields CDR1 SNHLY and CDR2 FYNNEI.

The rearrangement joins TRBV6-5 to TRBJ2-1; 7 bases fit TRBD2. From germline, CDR1 is MNHEY and CDR2 SVGAGI. This CDR3 has 15 amino acids. V lost 2 bases to trimming and J lost 4 bases; unmatched junction nucleotides: 5. Here the CDR3 reads CASSYLGGGYNEQFF. In nucleotides, the CDR3 is TGTGCCAGCAGTTACCTGGGGGGGGGATACAATGAGCAGTTCTTC.

The chain recombines TRBV19 with TRBJ2-3; 12 bases map to TRBD2. Germline V gene sequence: CDR1 LNHDA, CDR2 SQIVND (reference sequence). This CDR3 contains 15 residues. V lost 4 bases to trimming and J lost 3 bases; unmatched junction nucleotides: 2. CDR3 residues: CASSSLAGGTDTQYF. The CDR3 bases are TGTGCCAGTAGTAGTCTAGCGGGGGGGACAGATACGCAGTATTTT. Using reference TRBV19 and TRBJ2-3 for the parts outside the CDR3, the full variable domain is DGGITQSPKYLFRKEGQNVTLSCEQNLNHDAMYWYRQDPGQGLRLIYYSQIVNDFQKGDIAEGYSVSREKKESFPLTVTSAQKNPTAFYLCASSSLAGGTDTQYFGPGTRLTVL.

The rearrangement uses TRBV11-2 and TRBJ2-1, with 10 bases aligning to TRBD1. After removal of 5 bases from V and 5 bases from J, the junction contained 6 bases not matched to a gene. Germline lookup yields CDR1 SGHAT and CDR2 FQNNGV. This CDR3 contains 15 residues. Written as DNA, the CDR3 is TGTGCCAGCAGCCGACGGGACAGGGGTGACAATGAGCAGTTCTTC. It encodes CASSRRDRGDNEQFF. Complete variable domain (other parts from reference TRBV11-2 and TRBJ2-1): EAGVAQSPRYKIIEKRQSVAFWCNPISGHATLYWYQQILGQGPKLLIQFQNNGVVDDSQLPKDRFSAERLKGVDSTLKIQPAKLEDSAVYLCASSRRDRGDNEQFFGPGTRLTVL.

This chain connects TRBV4-1 to TRBJ1-2, with D tentatively TRBD1 (6 bases). V lost 4 bases, J lost 6 bases, and 21 bases lay in between. The CDR3 spans 16 residues. The germline V gene has CDR1 MGHRA and CDR2 YSYEKL. This CDR3 reads CASSPLTGPDPDGYTF. CDR3 coding DNA: TGCGCCAGCAGCCCGCTGACAGGCCCCGACCCGGATGGCTACACCTTC.

The chain combines TRBV18 with TRBJ2-7, with 10 positions matching TRBD1. The J segment lost 3 bases and the V segment lost 4 bases, leaving 6 bases of the junction unmatched. CDR1 and CDR2 from the germline V gene are KGHSH and LQKENI. The CDR3 loop spans 15 amino acids. The CDR3: CASSQTGGLIYEQYV. The CDR3 DNA reads TGTGCCAGCTCACAGACAGGGGGCTTAATCTACGAGCAGTACGTC.

The J gene is TRBJ2-5, the V gene TRBV6-6; D might be TRBD2 (5 bases). There are 13 residues in the CDR3. Germline assignment: CDR1 MNHNY and CDR2 SVGAGI (reference sequence). The V end was cut by 5 bases, the J end by 5 bases, with 12 bases between. This CDR3 is CASSTARGETQYF. The CDR3 nucleotides are TGTGCCAGCAGTACCGCCCGAGGGGAGACCCAGTACTTC.

The V gene is TRBV6-1, the J gene TRBJ2-1, with D perhaps TRBD2 (5 bases). Per the germline V gene, CDR1 is MNHNS and CDR2 is SASEGT. V was cut by 4 bases and J by 6 bases, with 13 bases left in between. This CDR3 has 14 residues. The CDR3: CASSAPGLVNEQFF. The CDR3 bases are TGTGCCAGCAGTGCGCCTGGACTTGTCAATGAGCAGTTCTTC.